This TCR beta chain was sequenced for a study of radiation and T cells in renal cell carcinoma. Time point: blood 4 weeks post-SBRT, at nephrectomy. Treatment indicated: 15 Gy SBRT to primary tumor, nephrectomy 4 weeks later. Nephrectomy followed 15 Gy stereotactic body radiation by 4 weeks. Findings and limits, study-wide: Top tumor clonotypes rose in blood 2 weeks post-radiation, then contracted. Pretreatment tumor biopsies were lacking, so baseline clonotypes are unknown.

V was trimmed by 5 bases and J by 0 bases, leaving 4 bases between them. Germline-derived CDR1 and CDR2 are MDHEN and SYDVKM. The CDR3 contains 13 residues. As to this clone: Its antigen is unknown.

Sequenced by immunoSEQ multiplex PCR; TCRdb stores in-frame clones only, minus some. The sample has about 140,000 clones; 75% to 90% are singletons. The source material was blood, sampled from a patient whose treatment included radiotherapy and nephrectomy. The chain recombines TRBV28 with TRBJ2-2, with D unclear. The clonotype comes from a woman aged 45-65 years with renal cell carcinoma. CDR3: CASSPTNTGELFF. Here the CDR3 DNA reads TGTGCCAGCAGTCCTACGAACACCGGGGAGCTGTTTTTT.